What follows are 21 T cell receptor beta chains derived from one specimen sequenced in a study of T-cell reconstitution after alpha-beta-depleted transplantation in children. Study-wide results and limits: T-cell counts and diversity at one year post-transplant came mainly from newly produced T cells.

As it was prepared, the TCRbeta library received unique molecular identifiers. TCRdb recomputed calls from the PCR reads with MiXCR, one row per CDR3 protein. This table holds a few hundred thousand distinct CDR3 sequences, over 7.5% found once. Their antigens remain unidentified. Source: peripheral blood, taken 360 days after TCRalphabeta/CD19-depleted stem cell transplant. These receptors were collected from a female patient aged 2-15 years who had a stem cell transplant for Fanconi anemia, so the T cells may come from the graft donor.

The genes are TRBV3-1 and TRBJ2-1; no clear D. The CDR3 extends over 14 amino acids. The germline V gene encodes CDR1 LGHDT and CDR2 YNNKEL (reference sequence). Trimming pared 5 bases from V and 4 bases from J, leaving 12 bases between. CDR3 sequence (DNA): TGTGCCAGCAGCAAGGATCTGGTATACAATGAGCAGTTCTTC. Translated, it gives CASSKDLVYNEQFF.

The chain couples TRBV18 to TRBJ2-3; 7 positions match TRBD1. Looked up from germline, CDR1 is KGHSH and CDR2 is LQKENI. Trimming at V came to 3 bases and at J to 2 bases, leaving 5 bases not matched to a gene. CDR3 length equals 15 residues. In nucleotides, the CDR3 is TGTGCCAGCTCACCGAGGGACAGCTCCACAGATACGCAGTATTTT. Amino acid sequence: CASSPRDSSTDTQYF.

This clonotype was counted at least ten times. V usage is TRBV4-2 and J usage is TRBJ2-1; no reliable D call. The V and J ends lost 0 bases and 9 bases respectively, with 12 bases between them. The CDR3 spans 14 residues. From germline, CDR1 is LGHNA and CDR2 YNFKEQ. CDR3 in amino acids: CASSQDRVMREQFF. The CDR3 DNA reads TGTGCCAGCAGCCAAGATAGGGTTATGCGTGAGCAGTTCTTC.

In its sample, this clonotype was seen many times. This rearrangement joins TRBV29-1 to TRBJ2-1; 10 nucleotides match TRBD2. The CDR3 is 15 amino acids. V shed 1 base, J shed 4 bases, and the junction held 4 bases outside the gene matches. The germline CDR1 and CDR2 sequences are SQVTM and ANQGSEA. The CDR3 here is CSVEAPSGGYNEQFF. In DNA, the CDR3 is TGCAGCGTTGAAGCCCCTAGCGGGGGATACAATGAGCAGTTCTTC.

This clonotype was counted at least ten times. The chain carries TRBV18 and TRBJ2-1, with D perhaps matching TRBD1 (6 bases). The germline CDR1 and CDR2 sequences are KGHSH and LQKENI. The V end was cut by 6 bases, the J end by 13 bases, with 22 bases between. This CDR3 comprises 14 residues. This CDR3 reads CASSQAAGRGPQFF. The DNA for the CDR3 is TGTGCCAGCTCTCAGGCCGCCGGCAGGGGACCCCAGTTCTTC.

This clonotype was observed a handful of times. J is TRBJ1-5 and V is TRBV25-1; 7 bases agree with TRBD1. The CDR3 loop spans 16 amino acids. Germline CDR1 MGHDK, CDR2 SYGVNS. The V segment lost 4 bases and the J segment 8 bases; nucleotides outside the gene matches: 14. CDR3 loop: CASSGITGARGEPQHF. DNA for the CDR3: TGTGCCAGCAGTGGAATTACAGGGGCCCGTGGGGAGCCCCAGCATTTT. Filled out from reference TRBV25-1 and TRBJ1-5, the complete variable domain reads EADIYQTPRYLVIGTGKKITLECSQTMGHDKMYWYQQDPGMELHLIHYSYGVNSTEKGDLSSESTVSRIRTEHFPLTLESARPSHTSQYLCASSGITGARGEPQHFGDGTRLSIL.

This clonotype has just a few counts. One end of the junction fails to match germline, which may point to a read error. CDR3 amino acids: CATGIPAGYPNF. In nucleotides, the CDR3 is TGTGCCACCGGCATCCCAGCGGGGTACCCGAACTTC. The chain has TRBV3-1 and TRBJ2-5, with 7 bases matching TRBD2. The CDR3 spans 12 residues. CDR1 LGHDT and CDR2 YNNKEL come from the germline V gene (reference sequence).

This clonotype was recorded many times. The chain uses TRBV2 and TRBJ2-7; D uncertain. The CDR3 extends over 11 amino acids. The germline gives CDR1 SNHLY, CDR2 FYNNEI. Trimming stripped 8 bases from V and 5 bases from J, with 10 bases between. DNA for the CDR3: TGTGCCAGCGGAGTCCTCCACGAGCAGTACTTC. It encodes CASGVLHEQYF. The full variable domain, with the rest looked up from reference TRBV2 and TRBJ2-7, is EPEVTQTPSHQVTQMGQEVILRCVPISNHLYFYWYRQILGQKVEFLVSFYNNEISEKSEIFDDQFSVERPDGSNFTLKIRSTKLEDSAMYFCASGVLHEQYFGPGTRLTVT.

This clonotype was counted at least ten times. CDR3 DNA sequence: TGTGCCAGCAGCTTGACCCGGGACGGCCTATACAATGAGCAGTTCTTC. Its translation is CASSLTRDGLYNEQFF. The rearrangement uses TRBV13 and TRBJ2-1; perhaps D is TRBD1 or TRBD2 (5 bases each). V shed 3 bases and J shed 4 bases, with 16 bases lying between them. Germline V gene data show CDR1 as PRHDT and CDR2 as FYEKMQ (reference sequence). The length of the CDR3 is 16 residues.

This clonotype has at least ten counts. This chain connects TRBV20-1 to TRBJ2-7; TRBD1 aligns across 8 bases. The CDR3 is 16 residues long. The V segment lost 3 bases and the J segment 0 bases; nucleotides outside the gene matches: 10. Germline-derived CDR1 and CDR2 are DFQATT and SNEGSKA (reference sequence). The chain's CDR3 is CSASLYRGVSSYEQYV. Here the CDR3 DNA reads TGCAGTGCTAGCCTTTACAGGGGGGTAAGCTCCTACGAGCAGTACGTC.

This clonotype was seen repeatedly, ten times or more. The chain links TRBV2 to TRBJ2-3; TRBD2 aligns across 10 bases. The CDR3 totals 18 residues. With 7 bases clipped from V and 3 bases from J, the junction kept 16 bases outside the gene matches. Germline CDR1 reads SNHLY; CDR2 reads FYNNEI. The CDR3 region has the DNA TGTGCCAGCAAGGGGGACGAATTAGCGGGGGGCCAGACAGATACGCAGTATTTT. Amino acid sequence: CASKGDELAGGQTDTQYF.

This clonotype showed up many times. The J gene is TRBJ2-7, the V gene TRBV20-1; D possibly corresponds to TRBD2 (6 bases). CDR3 length: 13 residues. Germline assignment: CDR1 DFQATT and CDR2 SNEGSKA (reference sequence). Trimming pared 3 bases from V and 4 bases from J, leaving 13 bases between. CDR3 sequence: CSASPGRGYEQYF. The CDR3, as DNA: TGCAGTGCTAGCCCAGGTCGGGGGTACGAGCAGTACTTC.

This clonotype was seen repeatedly, ten times or more. The rearrangement joins TRBV12-3 or TRBV12-4 to TRBJ2-3; no clear D gene. V gave up 3 bases and J gave up 6 bases, with 10 bases separating them. The CDR3 covers 13 residues. In DNA form, the CDR3 reads TGTGCCAGCAGTTTTTCTTCGGTCGATACGCAGTATTTT. As protein: CASSFSSVDTQYF.

This clonotype showed up many times. V is TRBV6-1 and J is TRBJ2-7, with D maybe TRBD1 (6 bases). This CDR3 is 19 amino acids long. Per the germline V gene, CDR1 is MNHNS and CDR2 is SASEGT. The V end lost 3 bases, the J end lost 6 bases, and 30 bases lay between the germline ends. The CDR3 region is CASSEPYRDKDRGSIEQYF. The CDR3 coding sequence is TGTGCCAGCAGTGAGCCCTACCGGGACAAGGATAGGGGCTCTATCGAGCAGTACTTC.

This clonotype was observed a handful of times. The rearrangement joins TRBV11-1 to TRBJ2-3, with a possible D match to TRBD1 (6 bases). Germline CDR1 reads SGHAT; CDR2 reads FQDESV (reference sequence). The CDR3 is 18 residues long. V was clipped by 5 bases and J by 6 bases, with 27 bases between them. This CDR3 reads CASSLGRPGASLRDTQYF. Here the CDR3 DNA reads TGTGCCAGCAGCCTCGGCCGCCCAGGGGCTTCCCTCCGGGATACGCAGTATTTT.

This clonotype has a count of ten or more. The rearrangement joins TRBV6-5 to TRBJ1-3; a weak D match, TRBD1 (6 bases). Trimming took off 2 bases at V and 2 bases at J, with 10 bases between the two ends. The CDR3 sequence is 15 residues long. The germline V gene encodes CDR1 MNHEY and CDR2 SVGAGI. CDR3: CASSYQGTAGNTIYF. The DNA of the CDR3 is TGTGCCAGCAGTTACCAGGGGACCGCTGGAAACACCATATATTTT.

In its sample, this clonotype was seen many times. CDR3 in DNA: TGCGCCAGCCGTCACCCGGGGAAGGGGTACGAGCAGTACTTC. It codes for CASRHPGKGYEQYF. The chain joins TRBV5-1 to TRBJ2-7, with D tentatively TRBD1 or TRBD2 (5 bases each). Germline lookup yields CDR1 SGHRS and CDR2 YFSETQ. V gave up 7 bases and J gave up 4 bases, with 18 bases separating them. The CDR3 is made up of 14 amino acids.

This clonotype was picked up a small number of times. The CDR3 sequence is CASSYSGPTNEKLFF. CDR3 coding DNA: TGTGCCAGCAGTTACTCAGGGCCAACTAATGAAAAACTGTTTTTT. V is TRBV6-5 and J is TRBJ1-4; D is uncertain. Germline lookup yields CDR1 MNHEY and CDR2 SVGAGI. CDR3 length equals 15 residues. The V gene lost 0 bases and the J gene lost 0 bases, with 5 bases spanning the gap.

This clonotype was detected a few times. The junction differs from germline at one of its ends, possibly a read error. V is TRBV7-2 and J is TRBJ1-1, with TRBD1 matching 8 bases. Germline loops: CDR1 SGHTA, CDR2 FQGNSA. This CDR3 region has 13 residues. The DNA for the CDR3 is TGTGCCAGCAGCCCGACAGGGGAAACTGAAGTTTTCTTT. Amino acid sequence: CASSPTGETEVFF.

The J gene is TRBJ1-3, the V gene TRBV5-1; 9 nucleotides agree with TRBD1. The CDR3 is 14 amino acids. V lost 8 bases, J lost 6 bases, and 9 bases stayed unmatched. Germline lookup yields CDR1 SGHRS and CDR2 YFSETQ. The CDR3 region is CARETGGAENTIYF. CDR3 in DNA: TGCGCCAGGGAAACAGGGGGCGCGGAAAACACCATATATTTT.

This clonotype was counted many times. The chain has TRBV9 and TRBJ2-7; D possibly corresponds to TRBD1 (6 bases). CDR1 and CDR2 from the germline V gene are SGDLS and YYNGEE. The CDR3 spans 15 residues. Trimming removed 1 base at V and 0 bases at J, with 11 bases between. The CDR3 nucleotides are TGTGCCAGCAGCGTAAGTCCGGACAGCTCCTACGAGCAGTACTTC. It codes for CASSVSPDSSYEQYF.